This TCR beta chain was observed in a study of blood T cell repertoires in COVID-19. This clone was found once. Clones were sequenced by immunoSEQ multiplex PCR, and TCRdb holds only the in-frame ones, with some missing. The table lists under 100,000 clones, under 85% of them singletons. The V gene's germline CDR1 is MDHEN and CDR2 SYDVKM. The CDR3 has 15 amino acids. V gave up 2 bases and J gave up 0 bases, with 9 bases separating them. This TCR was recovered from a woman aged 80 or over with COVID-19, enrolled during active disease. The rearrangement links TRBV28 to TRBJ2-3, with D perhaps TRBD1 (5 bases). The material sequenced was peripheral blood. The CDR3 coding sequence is TGTGCCAGCAGTTTACTACGACAGAGCACAGATACGCAGTATTTT. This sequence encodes CASSLLRQSTDTQYF.